What follows are 20 T cell receptor beta chains derived from one specimen sequenced in a study of blood T cells in healthy people across ages (dated by TCRdb to 2015 to 2017). Library prep was done by 5' RACE. For sequencing, an Illumina HiSeq 2500 was employed. A second about 7 to 12 cycle PCR used a sample-barcoded 5' primer and a J-beta primer mix. TCRdb reran the public reads through fastp at Q25 and MiXCR, keeping productive beta chains. Rows with one shared CDR3 protein collapse into an entry with the most common genes and DNA. Here the sample has 1 million or so distinct CDR3 sequences; around 43% occur a single time. The ten largest clones add up to approximately 20% of the sample. The sample was blood. These receptor sequences come from a woman aged 60 to 75 in good health.

A few counts support this clonotype. The gene calls are TRBV20-1 and TRBJ1-2; 7 bases agree with TRBD1. This CDR3 comprises 14 residues. Losses at the gene ends were 0 bases for V and 5 bases for J; bases not matched to a gene: 6. CDR1 and CDR2 from the germline V gene are DFQATT and SNEGSKA (reference sequence). CDR3 DNA sequence: TGCAGTGCTAGAGATCTCGACAGGGCATATGGCTACACCTTC. It codes for CSARDLDRAYGYTF.

J is TRBJ2-7 and V is TRBV2; D is unclear. The V end lost 7 bases, the J end lost 10 bases, and 26 bases lay between the germline ends. CDR1 SNHLY and CDR2 FYNNEI come from the germline V gene. The CDR3 has 15 amino acids. The CDR3 DNA reads TGTGCCAGCACCCAAGCTCCCGGTCGTAGTTCTACCCAGTACTTC. Translated: CASTQAPGRSSTQYF.

This sequence joins TRBV7-9 and TRBJ2-1; 7 bases are a match to TRBD2. The CDR3 extends over 16 amino acids. The germline CDR1 and CDR2 sequences are SEHNR and FQNEAQ (reference sequence). Trimming at V came to 5 bases and at J to 5 bases, leaving 12 bases not matched to a gene. The CDR3 bases are TGTGCCAGCAGCGCACTCGGCAGCGGGAACCACAATGAGCAGTTCTTC. Protein product: CASSALGSGNHNEQFF.

This clonotype was detected only a few times. The V gene is TRBV5-6, the J gene TRBJ2-2, with D possibly matching TRBD1 (6 bases). Germline V gives CDR1 SGHDT, CDR2 YYEEEE. Trimming shortened V by 2 bases and J by 4 bases, and 9 bases separated the two germline ends. The CDR3 extends over 14 amino acids. CDR3 nucleotide sequence: TGTGCCAGCAGCTTCAGGGGATCCACCGGGGAGCTGTTTTTT. It is translated as CASSFRGSTGELFF.

This clonotype was counted only a few times. The DNA of the CDR3 is TGTGCCAGCAGCCCGGAGGGAGCGGTTACAGATACGCAGTATTTT. Protein sequence: CASSPEGAVTDTQYF. The chain has TRBV7-2 and TRBJ2-3; the D gene is possibly TRBD2 (6 bases). Trimming left V 5 bases short and J 3 bases short, with 15 bases between. The CDR3 runs to 15 residues. CDR1 and CDR2 from the germline V gene are SGHTA and FQGNSA.

This clonotype showed up just once. The chain has TRBV15 and TRBJ2-7; no firm D call. The V gene's germline CDR1 is LNHNV and CDR2 YYDKDF (reference sequence). V lost 1 base and J lost 0, with 7 bases in between. The CDR3 consists of 14 residues. The CDR3 protein is CATSRVGASYEQYF. In DNA form, the CDR3 reads TGTGCCACCAGCAGAGTAGGTGCCTCCTACGAGCAGTACTTC.

This clonotype occurred once. The chain recombines TRBV6-1 with TRBJ1-2, with 9 bases aligning to TRBD1. The junction had 11 bases not matched to a gene; V was cut back by 3 bases and J by 6 bases. Germline CDR1 and CDR2: MNHNS and SASEGT. This CDR3 comprises 16 residues. CDR3 coding DNA: TGTGCCAGCAGTGATCCGGGACAGGGATTTGGCGATGGCTACACCTTC. This sequence encodes CASSDPGQGFGDGYTF.

The V call is TRBV7-2, the J call TRBJ2-7, with a tentative D call TRBD1 (6 bases). From germline, CDR1 is SGHTA and CDR2 FQGNSA. Trimming left V 5 bases short and J 3 bases short, with 14 bases between. The CDR3 loop spans 14 amino acids. Here the CDR3 reads CASSLLRDNYEQYF. The CDR3 region has the DNA TGTGCCAGCAGCCTCCTCCGGGACAACTACGAGCAGTACTTC.

This clonotype came up once. This CDR3 is CSVAAGSGYTEAFF. DNA of the CDR3: TGCAGCGTTGCGGCAGGCTCGGGGTACACTGAAGCTTTCTTT. The chain couples TRBV29-1 to TRBJ1-1; no firm D call. The CDR3 runs 14 residues. CDR1 is SQVTM and CDR2 is ANQGSEA in the germline V gene. Trimming pared 4 bases from V and 3 bases from J, leaving 15 bases between.

This chain connects TRBV20-1 to TRBJ2-7; 13 bases map to TRBD2. The CDR3 is 15 residues long. V shed 6 bases and J 2 bases; nucleotides not matched to a gene: 7. Germline values: CDR1 DFQATT, CDR2 SNEGSKA (reference sequence). The CDR3 here is CSAPGTSGAPYEQYF. The DNA of the CDR3 is TGCAGTGCGCCCGGGACTAGCGGGGCTCCCTACGAGCAGTACTTC.

This clonotype appeared a few times. The rearrangement joins TRBV18 to TRBJ1-5, with D possibly matching TRBD1 (6 bases). Trimming shortened V by 4 bases and J by 5 bases, and 15 bases separated the two germline ends. In germline, CDR1 is KGHSH, CDR2 LQKENI. This CDR3 comprises 15 residues. The CDR3 nucleotides read TGTGCCAGCTCACAGGGTGGACAGCTAGATCAGCCCCAGCATTTT. The encoded protein is CASSQGGQLDQPQHF.

This clonotype has only a few counts. V gene TRBV3-1 combines with J gene TRBJ2-7; maybe TRBD1 (6 bases). The V end lost 3 bases, the J end lost 6 bases, and 15 bases lay between the germline ends. Germline V gene sequence: CDR1 LGHDT, CDR2 YNNKEL (reference sequence). The CDR3 has 14 residues. In DNA form, the CDR3 reads TGTGCCAGCAGCCAGAAAATAACAGGGTCCGAGCAGTACTTC. Translating gives CASSQKITGSEQYF.

The chain couples TRBV27 to TRBJ1-2; D possibly corresponds to TRBD1 (5 bases). V dropped 2 bases and J dropped 6 bases, with 16 bases sitting between them. Germline CDR1 and CDR2: MNHEY and SMNVEV (reference sequence). CDR3 length: 15 amino acids. CDR3 region: CASSLKPGLWDGYTF. The CDR3 DNA follows: TGTGCCAGCAGTTTAAAGCCAGGGCTGTGGGATGGCTACACCTTC.

This sequence joins TRBV7-2 and TRBJ2-1; TRBD2 matches at 8 bases. CDR1 and CDR2 (germline): SGHTA, FQGNSA. CDR3 length: 13 amino acids. V shed 7 bases and J 7 bases; nucleotides not matched to a gene: 6. This chain's CDR3 is CASNPPGGNEQFF. As DNA, the CDR3 is TGTGCCAGCAACCCGCCGGGAGGGAATGAGCAGTTCTTC.

The genes are TRBV20-1 and TRBJ2-3; TRBD2 matches at 14 bases. This CDR3 has 17 residues. J was trimmed by 1 base and V by 3 bases; bases with no gene match: 6. Germline V gives CDR1 DFQATT, CDR2 SNEGSKA (reference sequence). The CDR3 protein is CSASSGLAGVGTDTQYF. The CDR3, as DNA: TGCAGTGCTAGCTCGGGACTAGCGGGAGTGGGCACAGATACGCAGTATTTT.

V is TRBV14 and J is TRBJ2-4; D not resolved. Between the trimmed V and J ends, which lost 6 bases and 3 bases, there was a span of 6 bases. Germline-derived CDR1 and CDR2 are SGHDN and FVKESK. CDR3 length: 12 amino acids. In nucleotides, the CDR3 is TGTGCCAGCAGTACCGACAAAAACATTCAGTACTTC. The encoded protein is CASSTDKNIQYF.

This clonotype has a single count. The rearrangement links TRBV10-3 to TRBJ1-6; 8 bases are a match to TRBD1. Germline V CDR1 and CDR2: ENHRY, SYGVKD. This CDR3 region has 17 residues. V shed 0 bases, J shed 4 bases, and the junction held 5 bases outside the gene matches. As DNA, the CDR3 is TGTGCCATCAGTGAGTCGAAGGGACAGGCGTATAATTCACCCCTCCACTTT. Its protein is CAISESKGQAYNSPLHF.

This clonotype was recorded once. This chain joins TRBV20-1 and TRBJ2-5, with unresolved D. Trimming pared 6 bases from V and 2 bases from J, leaving 7 bases between. The CDR3 has 11 residues. In germline, CDR1 is DFQATT, CDR2 SNEGSKA (reference sequence). In nucleotides, the CDR3 is TGCAGTGCGGAAAATCAAGAGACCCAGTACTTC. Its translation: CSAENQETQYF.

This clonotype showed up just a few times. The chain employs TRBV12-3 or TRBV12-4 and TRBJ2-2; D could derive from TRBD1 or TRBD2 (5 bases each). CDR3 length equals 15 residues. V dropped 6 bases and J dropped 4 bases, with 15 bases sitting between them. CDR3 loop: CASSGKFGGTGELFF. CDR3 DNA: TGTGCCAGCAGCGGCAAGTTTGGGGGCACCGGGGAGCTGTTTTTT.

The gene calls are TRBV3-1 and TRBJ1-1; D gene unclear. The CDR3 is made up of 16 amino acids. The germline V gene has CDR1 LGHDT and CDR2 YNNKEL (reference sequence). Trimming pared 0 bases from V and 6 bases from J, leaving 17 bases between. The DNA of the CDR3 is TGTGCCAGCAGCCAAGATGTCGGGCTGGCGGCGGCTGAAGCTTTCTTT. Its translation: CASSQDVGLAAAEAFF.